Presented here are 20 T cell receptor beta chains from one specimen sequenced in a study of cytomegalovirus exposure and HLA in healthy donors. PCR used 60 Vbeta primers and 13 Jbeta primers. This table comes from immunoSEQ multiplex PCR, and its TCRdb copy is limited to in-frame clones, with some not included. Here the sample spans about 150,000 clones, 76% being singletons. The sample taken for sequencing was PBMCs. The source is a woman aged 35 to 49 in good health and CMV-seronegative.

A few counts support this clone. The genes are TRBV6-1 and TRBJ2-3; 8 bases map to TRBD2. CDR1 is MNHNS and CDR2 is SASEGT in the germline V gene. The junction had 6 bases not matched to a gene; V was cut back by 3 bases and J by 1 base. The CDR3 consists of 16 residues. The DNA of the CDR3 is TGTGCCAGCAGTGAGATGGGTAGCGGGGGCACAGATACGCAGTATTTT. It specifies CASSEMGSGGTDTQYF.

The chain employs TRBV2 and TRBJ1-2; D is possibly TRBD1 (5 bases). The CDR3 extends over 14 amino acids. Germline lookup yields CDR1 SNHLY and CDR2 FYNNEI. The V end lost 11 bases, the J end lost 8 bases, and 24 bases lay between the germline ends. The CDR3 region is CALGWGRPYEGYTF. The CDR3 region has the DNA TGTGCCCTGGGGTGGGGCAGGCCCTATGAAGGCTACACCTTC.

The DNA for the CDR3 is TGTGCCAGCAGCACTAGAAAACCGCAGGTCCAGGTAGTGTGGGGCTACACCTTC. As protein: CASSTRKPQVQVVWGYTF. The J gene is TRBJ1-2, the V gene TRBV7-7; D unresolved. This CDR3 has 18 amino acids. V was shortened by 5 bases and J by 8 bases, with 30 bases between the two germline ends. The germline CDR1 and CDR2 sequences are SSHAT and FNYEAQ (reference sequence).

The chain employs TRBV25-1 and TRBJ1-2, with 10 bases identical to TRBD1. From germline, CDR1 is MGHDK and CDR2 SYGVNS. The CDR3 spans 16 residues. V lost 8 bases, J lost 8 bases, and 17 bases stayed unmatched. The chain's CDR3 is CASDPGTGVYMRGYTF. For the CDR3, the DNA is TGTGCCAGCGACCCTGGGACAGGGGTTTATATGCGGGGCTACACCTTC.

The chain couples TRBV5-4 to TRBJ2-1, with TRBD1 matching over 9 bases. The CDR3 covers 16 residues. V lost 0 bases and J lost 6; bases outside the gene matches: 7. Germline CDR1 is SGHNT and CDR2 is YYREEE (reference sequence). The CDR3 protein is CASSLDLGQGGNEQFF. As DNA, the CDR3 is TGTGCCAGCAGCTTGGATTTGGGACAGGGTGGCAATGAGCAGTTCTTC.

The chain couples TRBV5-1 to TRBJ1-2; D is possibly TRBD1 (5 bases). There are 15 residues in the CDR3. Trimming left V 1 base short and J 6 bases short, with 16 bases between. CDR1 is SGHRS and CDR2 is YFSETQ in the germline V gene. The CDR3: CASSLQISGVDGYTF. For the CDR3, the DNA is TGCGCCAGCAGCTTGCAAATATCGGGGGTTGATGGCTACACCTTC.

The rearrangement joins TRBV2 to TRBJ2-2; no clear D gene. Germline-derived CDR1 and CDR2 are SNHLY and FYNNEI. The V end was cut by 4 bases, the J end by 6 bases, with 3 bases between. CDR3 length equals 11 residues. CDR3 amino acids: CASSAAGELFF. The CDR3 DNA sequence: TGTGCCAGCAGTGCCGCCGGGGAGCTGTTTTTT.

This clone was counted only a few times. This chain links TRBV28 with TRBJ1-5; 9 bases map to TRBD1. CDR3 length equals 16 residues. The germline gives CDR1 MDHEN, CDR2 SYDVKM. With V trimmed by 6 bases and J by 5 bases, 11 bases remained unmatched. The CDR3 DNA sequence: TGTGCCAGCAGCCTATCGGACAGGGGAGAGGATCAGCCCCAGCATTTT. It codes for CASSLSDRGEDQPQHF.

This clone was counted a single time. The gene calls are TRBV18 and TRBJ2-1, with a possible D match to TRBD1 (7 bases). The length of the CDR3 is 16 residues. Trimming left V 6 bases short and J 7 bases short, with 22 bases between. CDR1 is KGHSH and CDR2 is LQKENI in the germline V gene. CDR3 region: CASSPPGTGAGNEQFF. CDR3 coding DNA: TGTGCCAGCTCCCCCCCCGGAACAGGGGCGGGGAATGAGCAGTTCTTC.

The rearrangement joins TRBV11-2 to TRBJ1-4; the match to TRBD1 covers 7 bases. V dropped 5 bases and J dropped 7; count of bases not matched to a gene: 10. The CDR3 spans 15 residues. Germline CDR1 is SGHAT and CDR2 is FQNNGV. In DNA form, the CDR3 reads TGTGCCAGCAGCAACCGACAGGGTGGGGGTGAAAAACTGTTTTTT. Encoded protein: CASSNRQGGGEKLFF.

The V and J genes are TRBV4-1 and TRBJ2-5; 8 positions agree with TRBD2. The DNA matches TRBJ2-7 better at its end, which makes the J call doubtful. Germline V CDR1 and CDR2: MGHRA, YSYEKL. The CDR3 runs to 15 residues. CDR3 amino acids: CASSQGTSTTYEQYF. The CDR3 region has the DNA TGCGCCAGCAGCCAAGGGACTAGCACCACCTACGAGCAGTACTTC.

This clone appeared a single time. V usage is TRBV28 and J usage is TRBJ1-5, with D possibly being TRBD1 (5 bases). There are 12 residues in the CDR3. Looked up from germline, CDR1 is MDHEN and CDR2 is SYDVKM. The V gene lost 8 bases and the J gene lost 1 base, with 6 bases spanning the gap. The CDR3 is CASRGSNQPQHF. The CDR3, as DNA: TGTGCCAGCCGGGGGAGCAATCAGCCCCAGCATTTT.

In DNA form, the CDR3 reads TGTGCCAGCAGTTTATTCGGGGGGTTTAATCAGCCCCAGCATTTT. This sequence encodes CASSLFGGFNQPQHF. This chain uses TRBV28 with TRBJ1-5, with a weak D call TRBD1 (5 bases). The germline V gene has CDR1 MDHEN and CDR2 SYDVKM. This CDR3 region has 15 residues. With 1 base removed from V and 4 bases from J, the gap between germline ends came to 11 bases.

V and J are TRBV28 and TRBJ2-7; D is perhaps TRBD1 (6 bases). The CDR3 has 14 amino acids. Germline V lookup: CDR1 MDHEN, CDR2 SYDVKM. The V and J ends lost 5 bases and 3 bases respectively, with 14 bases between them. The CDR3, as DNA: TGTGCCAGCAGTCCTATCACAGGGATCTACGAGCAGTACTTC. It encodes CASSPITGIYEQYF.

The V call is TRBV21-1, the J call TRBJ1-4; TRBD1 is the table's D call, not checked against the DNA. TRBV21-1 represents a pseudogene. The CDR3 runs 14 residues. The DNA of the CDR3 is TGTGCCAGCAGCGGCGAACAGGTGAGGGAAAAACTGTTTTTT. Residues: CASSGEQVREKLFF.

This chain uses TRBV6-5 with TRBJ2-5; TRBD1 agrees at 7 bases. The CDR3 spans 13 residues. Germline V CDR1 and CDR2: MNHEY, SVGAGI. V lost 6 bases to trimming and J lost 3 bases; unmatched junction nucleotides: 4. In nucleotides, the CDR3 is TGTGCCAGCAGAAAAACAGGGGAAGAGACCCAGTACTTC. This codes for CASRKTGEETQYF.

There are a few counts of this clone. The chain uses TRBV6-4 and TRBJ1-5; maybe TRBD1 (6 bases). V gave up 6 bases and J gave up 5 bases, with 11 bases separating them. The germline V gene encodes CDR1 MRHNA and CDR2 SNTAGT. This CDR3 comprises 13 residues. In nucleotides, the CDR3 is TGTGCCAGCAGCCCGGACAGCGATCAGCCCCAGCATTTT. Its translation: CASSPDSDQPQHF.

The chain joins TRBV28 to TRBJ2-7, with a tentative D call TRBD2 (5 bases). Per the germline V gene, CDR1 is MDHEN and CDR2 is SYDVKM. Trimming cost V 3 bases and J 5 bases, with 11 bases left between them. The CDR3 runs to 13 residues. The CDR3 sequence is CASSFTSPDEQYF. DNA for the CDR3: TGTGCCAGCAGTTTCACTAGTCCCGACGAGCAGTACTTC.

The CDR3 protein is CASSIRGQGAEAFF. In DNA, the CDR3 is TGTGCCAGTAGTATAAGGGGACAGGGGGCTGAAGCTTTCTTT. The gene calls are TRBV19 and TRBJ1-1, with 11 nucleotides matching TRBD1. Germline CDR1 reads LNHDA; CDR2 reads SQIVND (reference sequence). The V and J ends lost 2 bases and 6 bases, in that order; junction bases with no gene match: 2. CDR3 length equals 14 residues. The whole variable domain, filled in from reference TRBV19 and TRBJ1-1, reads DGGITQSPKYLFRKEGQNVTLSCEQNLNHDAMYWYRQDPGQGLRLIYYSQIVNDFQKGDIAEGYSVSREKKESFPLTVTSAQKNPTAFYLCASSIRGQGAEAFFGQGTRLTVV.

The CDR3 DNA reads as TGTGCCAGCAGCTTAACATCCCCAGGGAAGACCCAGTACTTC. It codes for CASSLTSPGKTQYF. The chain couples TRBV7-9 to TRBJ2-5; D is perhaps TRBD1 (5 bases). Germline CDR1 and CDR2: SEHNR and FQNEAQ (reference sequence). Trimming stripped 2 bases from V and 6 bases from J, with 13 bases between. The CDR3 runs 14 residues.